Below, 29 T cell receptor beta chains from the same sample are listed, as sequenced in a study of T cell repertoires in cytomegalovirus infection (dated by TCRdb to the late 2010s). This sample's treatment or condition label indicates: in vitro stimulation with specific CMV peptide epitopes to enrich CMV-specific T cells. Antigens for these TCRs are unknown. TCRdb shows the sequencer as Illumina HiSeq 1500. TCRdb reprocessing: public reads trimmed at Q25 with fastp, clones called with MiXCR, in-frame beta chains kept. CDR3 protein sequences are deduplicated, and each keeps its most common genes and DNA. Counted in this sample were about 920,000 distinct CDR3 sequences; less than 35% of them appeared once. The top ten clonotypes cover over 13% of the sample. Sequencing used cultured CD8+ T cells from PBMCs, obtained from culture after CMV antigen stimulation. The receptors shown here come from a human donor in good health (CMV status not recorded). Some clones in this sample may be carry-over from other donors' samples.

The chain has TRBV11-1 and TRBJ2-7; 8 bases fit TRBD1. Trimming at V came to 5 bases and at J to 3 bases, leaving 12 bases not matched to a gene. The CDR3 contains 16 residues. Looked up from germline, CDR1 is SGHAT and CDR2 is FQDESV (reference sequence). The CDR3 nucleotides are TGTGCCAGCAGCCCGTCCTGGACAGGGATCAACTACGAGCAGTACGTC. This codes for CASSPSWTGINYEQYV.

This clonotype came up many times. This chain uses TRBV10-3 with TRBJ2-7; possibly TRBD1 or TRBD2 for D (6 bases each). The V and J ends lost 2 bases and 6 bases respectively, with 20 bases between them. Germline V gene data show CDR1 as ENHRY and CDR2 as SYGVKD. CDR3 length: 16 amino acids. CDR3 nucleotides: TGTGCCATCAGTGAGGAGGACACGGAAGGAGGGGGCGAGCAGTACGTC. It translates to CAISEEDTEGGGEQYV.

V is TRBV6-5 and J is TRBJ1-5, with D unresolved. The V end was cut by 10 bases, the J end by 5 bases, with 18 bases between. Germline V gene data show CDR1 as MNHEY and CDR2 as SVGAGI. CDR3 length equals 14 residues. CDR3 loop: CATSLESSDQPQHF. The CDR3 region has the DNA TGTGCCACCAGCCTCGAGTCGTCGGATCAGCCCCAGCATTTT.

This clonotype was recorded a few times. The rearrangement links TRBV6-7 to TRBJ2-7; either TRBD1 or TRBD2 may supply D (5 bases each). TRBV6-7 is placed among ORFs of uncertain function. The V end was cut by 5 bases, the J end by 4 bases, with 15 bases between. The CDR3 length is 14 residues. CDR3 sequence (DNA): TGTGCCAGCAGTAACCAGGGAGCCGAATACGAGCAGTACGTC. This encodes CASSNQGAEYEQYV.

This clonotype occurred a few times. The V call is TRBV7-6, the J call TRBJ2-7, with D tentatively TRBD2 (5 bases). Germline CDR1 reads SGHVS; CDR2 reads FNYEAQ. The CDR3 runs to 13 residues. V lost 5 bases to trimming and J lost 1 base, with 9 bases between them. For the CDR3, the DNA is TGTGCCAGCAGCCAGACTATTTCCTACGAGCAGTACTTC. Amino acid sequence: CASSQTISYEQYF.

V gene TRBV6-2 or TRBV6-3 combines with J gene TRBJ2-1, with 10 bases identical to TRBD2. V shed 6 bases and J 6 bases; nucleotides not matched to a gene: 5. Germline values: CDR1 MNHEY, CDR2 SVGEGT. CDR3 size: 14 residues. The CDR3 region has the DNA TGTGCCAGCAGCAGGGGACTAGCGAGCAATGAGCAGTTCTTC. It yields the protein CASSRGLASNEQFF.

The chain uses TRBV7-9 and TRBJ2-5; D may be TRBD1 (6 bases). In germline, CDR1 is SEHNR, CDR2 FQNEAQ (reference sequence). Trimming cost V 11 bases and J 5 bases, with 27 bases left between them. The CDR3 length is 16 residues. As DNA, the CDR3 is TGTGCCGAGGGGAAACTCGGGAACAGGGTCGGGGAGACCCAGTACTTC. Translating it yields CAEGKLGNRVGETQYF.

This clonotype was counted at least ten times. V is TRBV7-2 and J is TRBJ2-5, with TRBD2 matching over 7 bases. The V gene's germline CDR1 is SGHTA and CDR2 FQGNSA. The V gene end was trimmed by 5 bases and the J gene end by 4 bases; junction bases not matched to a gene: 10. The CDR3 covers 15 residues. The CDR3 sequence: CASSLRLAEGETQYF. CDR3 nucleotides: TGTGCCAGCAGCCTAAGACTAGCCGAGGGAGAGACCCAGTACTTC.

This clonotype was observed a few times. The V and J genes are TRBV6-1 and TRBJ1-5; no definite D call. Trimming cost V 2 bases and J 0 bases, with 23 bases left between them. This CDR3 region has 20 residues. Per the germline V gene, CDR1 is MNHNS and CDR2 is SASEGT. The CDR3 protein is CASSEFVGGVETYSNQPQHF. The CDR3, as DNA: TGTGCCAGCAGTGAATTCGTCGGCGGAGTAGAAACTTATAGCAATCAGCCCCAGCATTTT.

This clonotype came up many times. The chain couples TRBV7-9 to TRBJ2-7; D is undetermined. CDR1 and CDR2 from the germline V gene are SEHNR and FQNEAQ (reference sequence). This CDR3 has 15 amino acids. Trimming removed 4 bases from V and 0 bases from J, with 13 bases in between. CDR3 sequence (DNA): TGTGCCAGCAGCTCCGACGGCCTCAGCTCCTACGAGCAGTACGTC. Its translation is CASSSDGLSSYEQYV.

The chain recombines TRBV3-1 with TRBJ2-5; 8 nucleotides align to TRBD2. The germline CDR1 and CDR2 sequences are LGHDT and YNNKEL (reference sequence). The CDR3 length is 17 residues. V shed 3 bases and J 1 base; nucleotides not matched to a gene: 10. CDR3 loop: CASSHPWAGGSQETQYF. The CDR3 DNA reads as TGTGCCAGCAGCCACCCTTGGGCGGGGGGCTCCCAAGAGACCCAGTACTTC.

V is TRBV11-3 and J is TRBJ2-2; 7 bases line up with TRBD1. Germline V gene lookup returns CDR1 SGHNT and CDR2 YENEEA. Trimming removed 2 bases from V and 4 bases from J; junction bases left unmatched: 4. This CDR3 is built from 15 residues. The DNA for the CDR3 is TGTGCCAGCAGCTTACGGGACAGACCCACCGGGGAGCTGTTTTTT. Translation gives CASSLRDRPTGELFF.

In its sample, this clonotype was seen a few times. The V gene is TRBV6-1, the J gene TRBJ1-5, with D perhaps TRBD1 (5 bases). Deletions cut 6 bases from V and 2 bases from J, with 17 bases between. CDR3 size: 16 residues. Per germline, CDR1 MNHNS and CDR2 SASEGT. CDR3 nucleotides: TGTGCCAGCAGAAAAAGTCCGGGACGGGGCAATCAGCCCCAGCATTTT. Translating it yields CASRKSPGRGNQPQHF.

This clonotype came up a few times. J is TRBJ1-5 and V is TRBV4-1; no clear D gene. Per germline, CDR1 MGHRA and CDR2 YSYEKL. Trimming left V 4 bases short and J 6 bases short, with 13 bases between. CDR3 length: 14 amino acids. The CDR3 loop reads CASSPAGAGQPQHF. In DNA, the CDR3 is TGCGCCAGCAGCCCCGCGGGAGCGGGTCAGCCCCAGCATTTT.

The V gene is TRBV6-2 or TRBV6-3, the J gene TRBJ1-1; TRBD1 is a possible D gene (5 bases). Germline V gives CDR1 MNHEY, CDR2 SVGEGT. The length of the CDR3 is 13 residues. Trimming left V 4 bases short and J 3 bases short, with 9 bases between. CDR3 nucleotide sequence: TGTGCCAGCAGTTCCGGGACCCACACTGAAGCTTTCTTT. It specifies CASSSGTHTEAFF.

The chain links TRBV2 to TRBJ2-1; D is uncertain. V lost 1 base to trimming and J lost 2 bases, with 9 bases between them. The CDR3 extends over 15 amino acids. The V gene's germline CDR1 is SNHLY and CDR2 FYNNEI. CDR3 sequence: CASSEGAPAYNEQFF. Written as DNA, the CDR3 is TGTGCCAGCAGTGAAGGAGCGCCTGCCTACAATGAGCAGTTCTTC. The whole variable domain, filled in from reference TRBV2 and TRBJ2-1, reads EPEVTQTPSHQVTQMGQEVILRCVPISNHLYFYWYRQILGQKVEFLVSFYNNEISEKSEIFDDQFSVERPDGSNFTLKIRSTKLEDSAMYFCASSEGAPAYNEQFFGPGTRLTVL.

This clonotype was counted at least ten times. The CDR3 DNA sequence: TGTGCCAGCAGTTCAAGACAGCCTAGGCATGAAAAACTGTTTTTT. This sequence encodes CASSSRQPRHEKLFF. This chain connects TRBV12-3 or TRBV12-4 to TRBJ1-4; D is perhaps TRBD1 (5 bases). V lost 4 bases to trimming and J lost 6 bases, with 15 bases between them. CDR3 length equals 15 residues.

This clonotype appeared many times. The chain carries TRBV7-2 and TRBJ2-7; the D is unclear. The CDR3 sequence is 14 residues long. The germline CDR1 and CDR2 sequences are SGHTA and FQGNSA. V lost 1 base to trimming and J lost 0 bases, with 7 bases between them. The CDR3 loop is CASSLVQLSYEQYF. The CDR3 DNA sequence: TGTGCCAGCAGCTTAGTCCAGCTCTCCTACGAGCAGTACTTC.

This clonotype was counted between two and nine times. The V call is TRBV7-8, the J call TRBJ1-2; D remains ambiguous. The CDR3 spans 14 residues. Germline V gene sequence: CDR1 SGHVS, CDR2 FQNEAQ. The V end lost 2 bases, the J end lost 8 bases, and 15 bases lay between the germline ends. The CDR3 nucleotides are TGTGCCAGCAGCTTATCTCCAACGGTTCACGGCTACACCTTC. Protein sequence: CASSLSPTVHGYTF.

V and J are TRBV2 and TRBJ1-2; D is unresolved. The germline V gene encodes CDR1 SNHLY and CDR2 FYNNEI. CDR3 size: 13 residues. V lost 0 bases and J 3 bases, leaving 5 bases between the germline ends. For the CDR3, the DNA is TGTGCCAGCAGTGAAGCCGGGTACTATGGCTACACCTTC. This sequence encodes CASSEAGYYGYTF.

V usage is TRBV7-2 and J usage is TRBJ2-7; TRBD2 is a possible D gene (6 bases). V was clipped by 10 bases and J by 2 bases, with 15 bases between them. The CDR3 spans 13 residues. Germline CDR1 reads SGHTA; CDR2 reads FQGNSA. As DNA, the CDR3 is TGTGCCACCGACGAGTCGGGGGCCTACGAGCAGTACTTC. Its protein is CATDESGAYEQYF. Full variable domain (missing parts from reference TRBV7-2 and TRBJ2-7): GAGVSQSPSNKVTEKGKDVELRCDPISGHTALYWYRQSLGQGLEFLIYFQGNSAPDKSGLPSDRFSAERTGGSVSTLTIQRTQQEDSAVYLCATDESGAYEQYFGPGTRLTVT.

The sample holds a few counts of this clonotype. The chain joins TRBV25-1 to TRBJ1-2; TRBD1 aligns across 9 bases. The germline gives CDR1 MGHDK, CDR2 SYGVNS. J lost 7 bases, V lost 1 base, and 13 bases had no gene match. The CDR3 runs 17 residues. The CDR3 DNA follows: TGTGCCAGCAGTGAATGGTTTTGGGACAGGGAGGTCGCTGGCTACACCTTC. Encoded protein: CASSEWFWDREVAGYTF.

The rearrangement joins TRBV2 to TRBJ2-7, with D unclear. The germline gives CDR1 SNHLY, CDR2 FYNNEI. The ends were cut back, 4 bases at V and 2 bases at J, with 9 bases in the middle. This CDR3 has 13 amino acids. CDR3 DNA: TGTGCCAGCAGTGGAAGGCAGACCTACGAGCAGTACGTC. Translation gives CASSGRQTYEQYV.

This chain connects TRBV10-3 to TRBJ1-1, with 8 bases identical to TRBD1. Germline V gene data show CDR1 as ENHRY and CDR2 as SYGVKD. This CDR3 comprises 17 residues. Trimming removed 8 bases from V and 1 base from J; junction bases left unmatched: 15. The CDR3 region has the DNA TGTGCCATCCGCCTGCTCCTACCGGGACAGGAGAACACTGAAGCTTTCTTT. Translation gives CAIRLLLPGQENTEAFF.

The V call is TRBV27, the J call TRBJ1-4, with 8 bases that match TRBD1. CDR1 MNHEY and CDR2 SMNVEV come from the germline V gene (reference sequence). Trimming at V came to 6 bases and at J to 4 bases, leaving 4 bases not matched to a gene. There are 14 residues in the CDR3. CDR3 DNA sequence: TGTGCCAGCAGCACAGGGGGGAGTAATGAAAAACTGTTTTTT. Translation: CASSTGGSNEKLFF.

This clonotype was seen ten or more times. This sequence joins TRBV7-6 and TRBJ1-1; D not resolved. Germline V lookup: CDR1 SGHVS, CDR2 FNYEAQ. Trimming took 5 bases from V and 0 from J, leaving 13 bases between them. There are 15 residues in the CDR3. CDR3 coding DNA: TGTGCCAGCAGCCCCCTAGCTGGCATGAACACTGAAGCTTTCTTT. It codes for CASSPLAGMNTEAFF.

V usage is TRBV19 and J usage is TRBJ1-2; unclear D gene. Germline V gene sequence: CDR1 LNHDA, CDR2 SQIVND (reference sequence). The CDR3 covers 11 residues. The ends were cut back, 3 bases at V and 8 bases at J, with 7 bases in the middle. The CDR3 spells CASSMERGYTF. In nucleotides, the CDR3 is TGTGCCAGTAGTATGGAACGGGGCTACACCTTC.

V is TRBV27 and J is TRBJ1-2, with D perhaps TRBD1 (6 bases). Per germline, CDR1 MNHEY and CDR2 SMNVEV (reference sequence). The CDR3 consists of 12 residues. V lost 5 bases and J lost 10, with 14 bases in between. CDR3 bases: TGTGCCAGCAGTCTAAGAGGGGGAGACTACACCTTC. Translated, it gives CASSLRGGDYTF.

The rearrangement links TRBV27 to TRBJ1-1; D gene unclear. Deletions cut 10 bases from V and 0 bases from J, with 15 bases between. In germline, CDR1 is MNHEY, CDR2 SMNVEV (reference sequence). This CDR3 comprises 14 residues. As DNA, the CDR3 is TGTGCCACCGCAGGAGGGCTCATGAACACTGAAGCTTTCTTT. Encoded protein: CATAGGLMNTEAFF.